These T cell receptor beta chains were read from a single sample in a study of cytomegalovirus exposure and HLA in healthy donors. Sequencing used immunoSEQ multiplex PCR; TCRdb keeps in-frame clones, though not all of them. The sample totals approximately 77,000 clones; its top ten clones hold approximately 4.2%. Sample: PBMCs. The receptors come from a man aged 25 to 40 in good health and CMV-seronegative. CDR3s leave out the opening cysteine and the closing phenylalanine or tryptophan.

>TRBJ1-5|TRBV7-3
ASSLDRGQPQH
>TRBJ2-1|TRBV6-5
ASWGGQSSYNEQF
>TRBJ1-5|TRBV7-2
ASSPSSTGNQPQH
>TRBJ2-3|TRBV4-1
ASSQGQGKRRGIDTQY
>TRBJ2-3|TRBV27
ASSFSRRGTQY
>TRBJ1-4|TRBV6-6
ASRPGQGGEKLF
>TRBJ1-5|TRBV2
ASSETGVQPQH
>TRBJ2-7|TRBV9
ASSPGLALTYEQY
>TRBJ1-5|TRBV18
ASSRADTNQPQH
>TRBJ1-2|TRBV6-1
ASSEGQRRANYGYT
>TRBJ1-6|TRBV27
ASSLRQGRGVGSPLH
>TRBJ1-2|TRBV7-6
ASSLNPAANYGYT
>TRBJ1-5|TRBV5-1
ASSPTGVQPQH
>TRBJ1-2|TRBV27
ASSSRDRGPNYGYT
>TRBJ2-1|TRBV27
ASTQSGAYNEQF
>TRBJ2-1|TRBV9
ASSLAGSYNEQF
>TRBJ1-1|TRBV7-2
ASSLEGQANTEAF
>TRBJ1-2|TRBV2
ASSGSGKGYT
>TRBJ2-7|TRBV11-3
ASTPTAGGYYEQY
>TRBJ2-5|TRBV5-1
ASSFGLAGRGETQY
>TRBJ2-7|TRBV6-1
ASSEGLAGGNYEQY
>TRBJ2-7|TRBV5-6
ATQTWGGMSYEQY
>TRBJ2-7|TRBV18
ASSPPSVRSDEQY
>TRBJ2-4|TRBV18
ASSPALEVDIQY
>TRBJ1-4|TRBV9
ASSPQDRHDEKLF
>TRBJ1-1|TRBV6-5
ASSYWTGTLGAF
>TRBJ1-2|TRBV7-9
ASGSGGFDGYT
>TRBJ2-7|TRBV7-3
ASSRQGPGGYEQY
>TRBJ2-3|TRBV7-9
ASSIPRDRGLDTQY
>TRBJ2-7|TRBV29-1
SVRTGGDEQY
>TRBJ2-7|TRBV19
ASSIGAGTSRYEQY
>TRBJ2-7|TRBV6-5
ASSAGSSIYEQY
>TRBJ2-3|TRBV5-4
ASSPGVQGNTDTQY
>TRBJ2-7|TRBV6-5
ASSRRRETDEQY
>TRBJ2-5|TRBV11-2
ASSQAGGTQY
>TRBJ2-1|TRBV11-1
ASSQDRPGNEQF
>TRBJ2-3|TRBV4-3
ASSHGVKGLAGGGATDTQY
>TRBJ1-2|TRBV20-1
SVQGVYGYT